This T cell receptor beta chain is from a study of beta chain features in type 1 diabetes. Study-wide findings and caveats: Patients and controls would share equally any PCR tilt toward shorter templates.

Remarks on this clone: Its antigen is unknown.

Of the isolated RNA, all was reverse transcribed, and so the sequenced material was expressed TCRB transcripts. Using immunoSEQ multiplex PCR, the repertoire was profiled, and TCRdb retains in-frame clones only, with some absent. The sample has under 450,000 clones, approximately 13% seen once. The sample consisted of naive CD4+ T cells from blood. This receptor was identified in a man aged 30 to 45 in good health.

CDR3 coding DNA: TGTGCCAGCAGTTTTCGAGAATCCAATGAGCAGTTCTTC. It encodes CASSFRESNEQFF. This sequence joins TRBV27 and TRBJ2-1, with D hard to call. V shed 3 bases and J shed 6 bases, with 9 bases lying between them. This CDR3 is 13 amino acids long. Looked up from germline, CDR1 is MNHEY and CDR2 is SMNVEV (reference sequence).